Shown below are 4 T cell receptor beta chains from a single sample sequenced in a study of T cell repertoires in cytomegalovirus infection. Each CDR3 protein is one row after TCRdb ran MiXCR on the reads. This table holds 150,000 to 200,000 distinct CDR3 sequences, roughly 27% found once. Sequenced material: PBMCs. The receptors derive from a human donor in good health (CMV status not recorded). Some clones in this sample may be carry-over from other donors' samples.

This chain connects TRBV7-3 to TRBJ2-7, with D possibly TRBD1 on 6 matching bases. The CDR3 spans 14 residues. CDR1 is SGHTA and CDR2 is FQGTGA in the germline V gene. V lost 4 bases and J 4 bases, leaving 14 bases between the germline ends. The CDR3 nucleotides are TGTGCCAGCAGCTCCCCGGGGCAGGGGTACGAGCAGTACTTC. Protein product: CASSSPGQGYEQYF.

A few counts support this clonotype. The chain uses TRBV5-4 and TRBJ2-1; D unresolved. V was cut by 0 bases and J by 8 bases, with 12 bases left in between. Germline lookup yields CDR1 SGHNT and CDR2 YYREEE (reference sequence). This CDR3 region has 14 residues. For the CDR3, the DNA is TGTGCCAGCAGCTTGGGACCTCTTGGCGATGAGCAGTTCTTC. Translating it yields CASSLGPLGDEQFF.

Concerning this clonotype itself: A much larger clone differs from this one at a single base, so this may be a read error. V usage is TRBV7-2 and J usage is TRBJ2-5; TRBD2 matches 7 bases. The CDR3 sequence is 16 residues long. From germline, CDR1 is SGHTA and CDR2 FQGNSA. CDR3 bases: TGTGCCAGCAGCTCCTGGGGGGGGGGATTCCAAGAGGCCCAGTACTTC. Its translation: CASSSWGGGFQEAQYF.

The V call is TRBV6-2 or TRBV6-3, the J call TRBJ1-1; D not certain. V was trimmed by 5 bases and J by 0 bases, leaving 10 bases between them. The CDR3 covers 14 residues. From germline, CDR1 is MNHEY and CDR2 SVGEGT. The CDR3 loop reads CASSILSVNTEAFF. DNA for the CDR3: TGTGCCAGCAGTATCCTCTCGGTGAACACTGAAGCTTTCTTT.